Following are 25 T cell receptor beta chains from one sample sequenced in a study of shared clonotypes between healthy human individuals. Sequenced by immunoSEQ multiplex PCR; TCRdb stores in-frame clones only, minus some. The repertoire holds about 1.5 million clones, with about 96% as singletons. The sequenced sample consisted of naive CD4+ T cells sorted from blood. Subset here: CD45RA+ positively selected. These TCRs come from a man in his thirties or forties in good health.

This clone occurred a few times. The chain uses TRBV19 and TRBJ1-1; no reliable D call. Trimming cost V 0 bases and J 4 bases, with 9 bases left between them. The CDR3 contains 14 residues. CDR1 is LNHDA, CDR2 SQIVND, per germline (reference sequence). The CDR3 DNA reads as TGTGCCAGTAGTATAGACACGGCGGTCACTGAAGCTTTCTTT. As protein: CASSIDTAVTEAFF.

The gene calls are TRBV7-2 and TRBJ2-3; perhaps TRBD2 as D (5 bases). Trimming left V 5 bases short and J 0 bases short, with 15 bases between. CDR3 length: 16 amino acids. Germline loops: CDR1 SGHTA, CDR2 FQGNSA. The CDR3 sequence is CASSQHFGGSTDTQYF. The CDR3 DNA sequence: TGTGCCAGCAGCCAACATTTTGGCGGGAGCACAGATACGCAGTATTTT.

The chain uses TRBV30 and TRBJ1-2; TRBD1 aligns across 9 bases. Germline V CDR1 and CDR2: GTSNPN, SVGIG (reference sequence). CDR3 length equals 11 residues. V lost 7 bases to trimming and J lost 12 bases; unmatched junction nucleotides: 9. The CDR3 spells CASSPGQGNTF. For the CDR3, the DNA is TGTGCCTCCTCCCCGGGACAGGGTAACACCTTC.

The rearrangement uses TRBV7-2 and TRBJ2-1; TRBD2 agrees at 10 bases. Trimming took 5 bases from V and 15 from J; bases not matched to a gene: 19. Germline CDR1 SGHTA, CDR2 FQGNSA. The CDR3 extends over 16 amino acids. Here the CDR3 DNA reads TGTGCCAGCAGCCGAGGACTAGCGGACACAATGAGCGTAGGGTTCTTC. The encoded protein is CASSRGLADTMSVGFF. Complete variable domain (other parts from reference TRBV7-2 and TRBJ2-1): GAGVSQSPSNKVTEKGKDVELRCDPISGHTALYWYRQSLGQGLEFLIYFQGNSAPDKSGLPSDRFSAERTGGSVSTLTIQRTQQEDSAVYLCASSRGLADTMSVGFFGPGTRLTVL.

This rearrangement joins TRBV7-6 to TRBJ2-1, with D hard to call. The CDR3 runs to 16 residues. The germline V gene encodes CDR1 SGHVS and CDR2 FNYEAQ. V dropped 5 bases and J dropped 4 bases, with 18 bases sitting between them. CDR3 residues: CASSPTTDVSYNEQFF. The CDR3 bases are TGTGCCAGCAGCCCTACGACCGATGTCAGTTACAATGAGCAGTTCTTC.

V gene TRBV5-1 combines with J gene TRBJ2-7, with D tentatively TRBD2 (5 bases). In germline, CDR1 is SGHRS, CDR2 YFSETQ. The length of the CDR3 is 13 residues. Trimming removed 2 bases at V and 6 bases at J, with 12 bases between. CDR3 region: CASSFEGSLEQYF. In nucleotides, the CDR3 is TGCGCCAGCAGCTTTGAAGGGAGCCTCGAGCAGTACTTC.

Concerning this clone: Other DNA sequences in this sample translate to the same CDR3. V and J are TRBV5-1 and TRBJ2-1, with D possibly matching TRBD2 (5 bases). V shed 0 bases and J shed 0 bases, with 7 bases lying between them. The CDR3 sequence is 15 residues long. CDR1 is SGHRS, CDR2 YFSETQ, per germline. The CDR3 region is CASSLVGDSYNEQFF. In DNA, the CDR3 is TGCGCCAGCAGCTTGGTGGGAGACTCCTACAATGAGCAGTTCTTC.

In nucleotides, the CDR3 is TGTGCCAGCAGTGAACACATGGCAGGGCGCTACGAGCAGTACTTC. It yields the protein CASSEHMAGRYEQYF. V gene TRBV25-1 combines with J gene TRBJ2-7; TRBD1 is a possible D gene (5 bases). The length of the CDR3 is 15 residues. In germline, CDR1 is MGHDK, CDR2 SYGVNS. V gave up 2 bases and J gave up 3 bases, with 14 bases separating them.

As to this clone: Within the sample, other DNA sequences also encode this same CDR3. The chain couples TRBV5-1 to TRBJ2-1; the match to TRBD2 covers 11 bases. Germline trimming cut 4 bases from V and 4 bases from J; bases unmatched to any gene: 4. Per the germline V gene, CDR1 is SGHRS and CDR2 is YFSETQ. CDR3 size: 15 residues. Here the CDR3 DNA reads TGCGCCAGCAGCCTAGGGACTAGCGGTTACAATGAGCAGTTCTTC. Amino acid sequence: CASSLGTSGYNEQFF.

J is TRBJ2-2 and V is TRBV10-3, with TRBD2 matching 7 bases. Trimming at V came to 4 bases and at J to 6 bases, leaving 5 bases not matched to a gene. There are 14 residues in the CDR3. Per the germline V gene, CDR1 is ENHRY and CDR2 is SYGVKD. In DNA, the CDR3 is TGTGCCATCAGTGCGACTAGCAGTGCCGGGGAGCTGTTTTTT. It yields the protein CAISATSSAGELFF.

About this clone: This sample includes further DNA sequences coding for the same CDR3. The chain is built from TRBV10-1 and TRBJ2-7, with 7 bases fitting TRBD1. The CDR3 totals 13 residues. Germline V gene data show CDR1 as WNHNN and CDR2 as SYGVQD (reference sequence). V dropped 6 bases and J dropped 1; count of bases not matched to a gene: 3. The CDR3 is CASSRQGSYEQYF. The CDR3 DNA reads TGCGCCAGCAGCCGACAGGGTTCCTACGAGCAGTACTTC.

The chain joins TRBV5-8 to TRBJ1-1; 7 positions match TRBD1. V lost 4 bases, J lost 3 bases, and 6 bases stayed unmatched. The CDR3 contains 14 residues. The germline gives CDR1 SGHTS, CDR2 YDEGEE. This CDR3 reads CASSVARGYTEAFF. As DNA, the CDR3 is TGTGCCAGCAGCGTCGCCAGGGGGTACACTGAAGCTTTCTTT.

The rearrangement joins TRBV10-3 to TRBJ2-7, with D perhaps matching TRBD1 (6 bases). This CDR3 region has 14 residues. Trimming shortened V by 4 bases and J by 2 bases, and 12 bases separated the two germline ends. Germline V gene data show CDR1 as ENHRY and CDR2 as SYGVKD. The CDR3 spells CAISAVQGPYEQYF. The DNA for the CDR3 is TGTGCCATCAGTGCGGTACAGGGCCCCTACGAGCAGTACTTC.

As DNA, the CDR3 is TGTGCCAGCAGCTTGAGAGGAACCCACACCATATATTTT. Translated: CASSLRGTHTIYF. The V and J genes are TRBV5-4 and TRBJ1-3; D unresolved. CDR3 size: 13 residues. Trimming pared 1 base from V and 8 bases from J, leaving 10 bases between. CDR1 and CDR2 (germline): SGHNT, YYREEE (reference sequence).

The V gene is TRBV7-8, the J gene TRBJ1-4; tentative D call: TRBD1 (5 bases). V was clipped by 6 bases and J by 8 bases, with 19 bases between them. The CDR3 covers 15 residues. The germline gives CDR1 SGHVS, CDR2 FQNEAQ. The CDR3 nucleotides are TGTGCCAGCAGGAACTCCGGACATGGTAAGGAAAAACTGTTTTTT. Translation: CASRNSGHGKEKLFF.

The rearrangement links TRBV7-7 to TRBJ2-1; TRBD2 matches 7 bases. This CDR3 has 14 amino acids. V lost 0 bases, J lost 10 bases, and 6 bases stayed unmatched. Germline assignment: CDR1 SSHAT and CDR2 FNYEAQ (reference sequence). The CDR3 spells CASSLAGGRSEQFF. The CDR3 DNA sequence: TGTGCCAGCAGCTTAGCCGGCGGGAGAAGCGAGCAGTTCTTC.

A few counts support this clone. The CDR3 loop is CASSASTGSVSNQPQHF. For the CDR3, the DNA is TGTGCCAGCAGCGCCTCGACAGGGTCGGTAAGCAATCAGCCCCAGCATTTT. The chain couples TRBV7-2 to TRBJ1-5; 7 bases match TRBD1. Germline loops: CDR1 SGHTA, CDR2 FQGNSA. V lost 5 bases to trimming and J lost 1 base; unmatched junction nucleotides: 11. This CDR3 has 17 residues.

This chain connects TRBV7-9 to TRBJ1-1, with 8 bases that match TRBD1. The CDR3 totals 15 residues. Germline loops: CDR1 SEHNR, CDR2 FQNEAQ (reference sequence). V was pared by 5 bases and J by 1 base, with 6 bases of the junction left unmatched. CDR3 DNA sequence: TGTGCCAGCAGCCGGACCGGGACAGGGAACACTGAAGCTTTCTTT. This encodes CASSRTGTGNTEAFF.

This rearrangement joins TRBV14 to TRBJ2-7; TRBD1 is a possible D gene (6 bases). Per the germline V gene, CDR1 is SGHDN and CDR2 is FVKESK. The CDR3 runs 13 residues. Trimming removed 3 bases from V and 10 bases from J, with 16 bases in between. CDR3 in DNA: TGTGCCAGCAGCCATAACCAGGGGCGGACACAGTACTTC. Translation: CASSHNQGRTQYF.

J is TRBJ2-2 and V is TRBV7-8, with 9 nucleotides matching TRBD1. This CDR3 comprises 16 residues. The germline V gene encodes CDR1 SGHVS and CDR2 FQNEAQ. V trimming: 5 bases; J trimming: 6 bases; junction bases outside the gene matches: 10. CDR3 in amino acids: CASSTNRGPKPGELFF. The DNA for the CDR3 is TGTGCCAGCAGCACTAACAGGGGGCCCAAGCCCGGGGAGCTGTTTTTT.

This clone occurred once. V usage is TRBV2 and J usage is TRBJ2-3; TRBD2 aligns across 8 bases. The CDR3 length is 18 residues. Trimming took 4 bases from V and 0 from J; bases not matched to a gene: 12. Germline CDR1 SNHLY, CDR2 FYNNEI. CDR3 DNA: TGTGCCAGCAGTGTCGCGGCGGGGGGATACACTAGCACAGATACGCAGTATTTT. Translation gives CASSVAAGGYTSTDTQYF.

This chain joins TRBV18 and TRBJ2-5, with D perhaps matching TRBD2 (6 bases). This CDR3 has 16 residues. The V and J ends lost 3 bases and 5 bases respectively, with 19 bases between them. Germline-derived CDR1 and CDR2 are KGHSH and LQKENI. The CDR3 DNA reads TGTGCCAGCTCACCTGTCACCCCCGGGGGAGCGGAGACCCAGTACTTC. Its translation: CASSPVTPGGAETQYF.

CDR3 sequence: CASSDPQGRPEQFF. CDR3 coding DNA: TGTGCCAGCAGTGACCCACAGGGACGCCCAGAGCAGTTCTTC. This rearrangement joins TRBV2 to TRBJ2-1; D perhaps matches TRBD1 (6 bases). This CDR3 has 14 residues. V was shortened by 3 bases and J by 10 bases, with 16 bases between the two germline ends. Germline CDR1 and CDR2: SNHLY and FYNNEI. Full variable domain (remainder filled in from reference TRBV2 and TRBJ2-1): EPEVTQTPSHQVTQMGQEVILRCVPISNHLYFYWYRQILGQKVEFLVSFYNNEISEKSEIFDDQFSVERPDGSNFTLKIRSTKLEDSAMYFCASSDPQGRPEQFFGPGTRLTVL.

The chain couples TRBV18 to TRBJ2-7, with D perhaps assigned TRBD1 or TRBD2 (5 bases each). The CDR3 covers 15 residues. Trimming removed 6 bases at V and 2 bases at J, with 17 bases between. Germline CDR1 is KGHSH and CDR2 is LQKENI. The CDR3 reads CASSAGTELTYEQYF. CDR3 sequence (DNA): TGTGCCAGCTCGGCAGGGACGGAGCTTACCTACGAGCAGTACTTC.

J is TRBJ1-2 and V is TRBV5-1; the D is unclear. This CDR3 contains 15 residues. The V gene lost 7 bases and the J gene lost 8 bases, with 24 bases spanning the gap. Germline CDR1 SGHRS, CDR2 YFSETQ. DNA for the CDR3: TGCGCCAGCGATGAGCCTGGGAGCCGCACTCGGGGCTACACCTTC. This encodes CASDEPGSRTRGYTF.